What follows is one T cell receptor beta chain and its context. Clones were sequenced by immunoSEQ multiplex PCR, and TCRdb holds only the in-frame ones, with some missing. The table lists about 170,000 clones, around nine tenths of them singletons. The source of the sample is a study of blood T cell repertoires in COVID-19. Per germline, CDR1 MDHEN and CDR2 SYDVKM. The CDR3 has 11 residues. V was trimmed by 4 bases and J by 3 bases, leaving 4 bases between them. The sequence was collected from a man between 45 and 60 years old who had recovered from COVID-19. Source material: peripheral blood. The chain combines TRBV28 with TRBJ2-7; D uncertain. As DNA, the CDR3 is TGTGCCAGCAGTTATTACTACGAGCAGTACTTC. Translated: CASSYYYEQYF.